Listed below are T cell receptor beta chains from one sample, sequenced in a study of T-cell memory formation after mild COVID-19. TCRdb analysed the 5' RACE reads with MiXCR anew, one entry per CDR3 protein. The sample includes under 450,000 distinct CDR3 sequences, 20% to 25% of them seen just once. Sequencing was performed on PBMCs or a T cell subset sorted from them (not recorded which). The receptors originated from a man younger than 35 who had mild COVID-19 (a few samples of this study predate the infection). Cell type and time point are not known. Both conserved end residues are part of each CDR3. D genes are given only for firm matches. The size field is filled for only some rows; it gives once, few, many or a size class.

DNA: TGTGCCTGGAGTCTCGGCCCGGGGAGCACAGATACGCAGTATTTT
CDR3: CAWSLGPGSTDTQYF
size: NA
V: TRBV30
J: TRBJ2-3
D: NA

DNA: TGCGCCAGCAGCTTGCCAGGGTACGGCACAGATACGCAGTATTTT
CDR3: CASSLPGYGTDTQYF
size: NA
V: TRBV5-1
J: TRBJ2-3
D: NA

DNA: TGTGCCAGCAGCCAAGATCTCGGGCAGGGCGGGATGAACACTGAAGCTTTCTTT
CDR3: CASSQDLGQGGMNTEAFF
size: once
V: TRBV4-2
J: TRBJ1-1
D: NA

DNA: TGTGCCAGCAGCCACGGGGGACAGGGGGATGAGACCCAGTACTTC
CDR3: CASSHGGQGDETQYF
size: few
V: TRBV6-6
J: TRBJ2-5
D: TRBD1

DNA: TGTGCCAGCAGTTGGGGGGGTGGCTACACCTTC
CDR3: CASSWGGGYTF
size: many
V: TRBV12-3/TRBV12-4
J: TRBJ1-2
D: NA

DNA: TGTGCCAGCAGATTGACAGGCTCTGGAAACACCATATATTTT
CDR3: CASRLTGSGNTIYF
size: NA
V: TRBV4-2
J: TRBJ1-3
D: NA

DNA: TGTGCCAGCAGCCACACCCAGGGGAGGCGTGAGCAGTTCTTC
CDR3: CASSHTQGRREQFF
size: NA
V: TRBV7-2
J: TRBJ2-1
D: NA

DNA: TGTGCCACCAGTGATCGTGGGGGATTCTCCGGGGAGCTGTTTTTT
CDR3: CATSDRGGFSGELFF
size: once
V: TRBV24-1
J: TRBJ2-2
D: NA

DNA: TGTGCCAGCAGCCAGGGGGGGGGCCGTGATACGCAGTATTTT
CDR3: CASSQGGGRDTQYF
size: NA
V: TRBV7-3
J: TRBJ2-3
D: NA

DNA: TGTGCCAGTAGTCTACGACAGGGGTGGAATGAGCAGTTCTTC
CDR3: CASSLRQGWNEQFF
size: NA
V: TRBV19
J: TRBJ2-1
D: TRBD1

DNA: TGTGCCAGCAGTTACCGGGTCGGGACGACTTTCACAGATACGCAGTATTTT
CDR3: CASSYRVGTTFTDTQYF
size: few
V: TRBV6-6
J: TRBJ2-3
D: NA

DNA: TGCGCCAGCACCGATGGGGGAGTCGGAGATACGCAGTATTTT
CDR3: CASTDGGVGDTQYF
size: many
V: TRBV5-1
J: TRBJ2-3
D: NA

DNA: TGCAGTGCTAGAGATCGTACAGGGGGAGACTATGGCTACACCTTC
CDR3: CSARDRTGGDYGYTF
size: NA
V: TRBV20-1
J: TRBJ1-2
D: TRBD1

DNA: TGCAGTGCCTCCGGGACAGCGAACACTGAAGCTTTCTTT
CDR3: CSASGTANTEAFF
size: many
V: TRBV20-1
J: TRBJ1-1
D: TRBD1

DNA: TGTGCCAGCAGCATCGGGACCGCGCGCCAAGAGACCCAGTACTTC
CDR3: CASSIGTARQETQYF
size: NA
V: TRBV9
J: TRBJ2-5
D: NA

DNA: TGTGCCAGCAGTGACGGGGTCCGGGCACCCCTCCACTTT
CDR3: CASSDGVRAPLHF
size: NA
V: TRBV6-4
J: TRBJ1-6
D: NA

DNA: TGTGCCAGCAGGGACTTCGGACTCGAAGCTTTCTTT
CDR3: CASRDFGLEAFF
size: NA
V: TRBV6-2/TRBV6-3
J: TRBJ1-1
D: NA

DNA: TGCGCCAGCAGCTTCAGGCAGGGGGCCGACGAGCAGTACTTC
CDR3: CASSFRQGADEQYF
size: few
V: TRBV5-1
J: TRBJ2-7
D: TRBD1

DNA: TGTGCCAGCAGTTACCTTCGGGACAGTCGCTATGGCTACACCTTC
CDR3: CASSYLRDSRYGYTF
size: NA
V: TRBV6-5
J: TRBJ1-2
D: TRBD1

DNA: TGTGCCAGCAGCTTTGCGGGGGCCTACACAGATACGCAGTATTTT
CDR3: CASSFAGAYTDTQYF
size: few
V: TRBV11-2
J: TRBJ2-3
D: NA

DNA: TGTGCCAGCAGCCCGTCGACTAGGGCCTACGAGCAGTACTTC
CDR3: CASSPSTRAYEQYF
size: few
V: TRBV4-2
J: TRBJ2-7
D: NA

DNA: TGTGCCAGCAGTCACGGAGTGGGGTTGCCAGATACGCAGTATTTT
CDR3: CASSHGVGLPDTQYF
size: NA
V: TRBV11-3
J: TRBJ2-3
D: NA

DNA: TGCAGCGTTGAGAGTAACTATGGCTACACCTTC
CDR3: CSVESNYGYTF
size: NA
V: TRBV29-1
J: TRBJ1-2
D: NA

DNA: TGCAGCTCGGTGCAACAGAACACTGAAGCTTTCTTT
CDR3: CSSVQQNTEAFF
size: NA
V: TRBV29-1
J: TRBJ1-1
D: NA

DNA: TGTGCCAGCAGCTTGGGGACTAGCGGGGGGGCAGAGACCCAGTACTTC
CDR3: CASSLGTSGGAETQYF
size: few
V: TRBV7-3
J: TRBJ2-5
D: TRBD2

DNA: TGTGCCAGCAGACCAGGACAGTCCGAAGAGACCCAGTACTTC
CDR3: CASRPGQSEETQYF
size: once
V: TRBV7-9
J: TRBJ2-5
D: NA

DNA: TGTGCCAGCAGCCTGGGACAGCCTTATAGCAATCAGCCCCAGCATTTT
CDR3: CASSLGQPYSNQPQHF
size: NA
V: TRBV7-8
J: TRBJ1-5
D: TRBD1

DNA: TGCAGTGCTATTACCATAGGGGGGGAGCGGGTAAACTACAATGAGCAGTTCTTC
CDR3: CSAITIGGERVNYNEQFF
size: NA
V: TRBV20-1
J: TRBJ2-1
D: NA

DNA: TGTGCCAGCAGCCCTAGAGGACTTGAAAGAAACACCATATATTTT
CDR3: CASSPRGLERNTIYF
size: NA
V: TRBV7-2
J: TRBJ1-3
D: NA

DNA: TGTGCCAGCAGCTTAGTAACGAGGGTGGGGTACAATGAGCAGTTCTTC
CDR3: CASSLVTRVGYNEQFF
size: few
V: TRBV11-2
J: TRBJ2-1
D: NA

DNA: TGTGCCAGCAGCTTAACTCGTACTTCCCGAGTCACAGATACGCAGTATTTT
CDR3: CASSLTRTSRVTDTQYF
size: NA
V: TRBV7-8
J: TRBJ2-3
D: NA

DNA: TGTGCCAGCTCACCGCTGACAGGAGGGGACCATGAGCAGTTCTTC
CDR3: CASSPLTGGDHEQFF
size: NA
V: TRBV18
J: TRBJ2-1
D: NA

DNA: TGTGCCAGCAGCGATAAGAATGAGCAGTTCTTC
CDR3: CASSDKNEQFF
size: many
V: TRBV7-6
J: TRBJ2-1
D: NA

DNA: TGCAGCGTATCTAGCGGGCAAGAGACCCAGTACTTC
CDR3: CSVSSGQETQYF
size: NA
V: TRBV29-1
J: TRBJ2-5
D: TRBD2

DNA: TGTGCCAGCAGGTCCGGGACAGACAATCAGCCCCAGCATTTT
CDR3: CASRSGTDNQPQHF
size: many
V: TRBV6-6
J: TRBJ1-5
D: TRBD1

DNA: TGCGCCAGCAGCCAAGCTGGTACAGATACGCAGTATTTT
CDR3: CASSQAGTDTQYF
size: many
V: TRBV4-1
J: TRBJ2-3
D: NA

DNA: TGCAGCGTTGGAGACAGTTCTGGCTACACCTTC
CDR3: CSVGDSSGYTF
size: NA
V: TRBV29-1
J: TRBJ1-2
D: NA

DNA: TGTGCCAGCAGCTTAAGGGCGGAGAACACTGAAGCTTTCTTT
CDR3: CASSLRAENTEAFF
size: NA
V: TRBV7-3
J: TRBJ1-1
D: NA

DNA: TGTGCCAGCAGCCAAGGTTTCAGAACCAGCACTGAAGCTTTCTTT
CDR3: CASSQGFRTSTEAFF
size: NA
V: TRBV3-1
J: TRBJ1-1
D: NA

DNA: TGCGCCAGCGGGGGGATGGCCGGGGAGCTGTTTTTT
CDR3: CASGGMAGELFF
size: NA
V: TRBV10-2
J: TRBJ2-2
D: NA

DNA: TGCGCCAGCAGCCAAGAGACGGGGAACTATGGCTACACCTTC
CDR3: CASSQETGNYGYTF
size: few
V: TRBV4-1
J: TRBJ1-2
D: NA

DNA: TGCGCCAGCAGCTCACAGGGGGCAGGAGAAAAACTGTTTTTT
CDR3: CASSSQGAGEKLFF
size: many
V: TRBV5-1
J: TRBJ1-4
D: TRBD1

DNA: TGTGCCAGCCAAACCGTAAGCGGGGCATACAATGAGCAGTTCTTC
CDR3: CASQTVSGAYNEQFF
size: few
V: TRBV7-2
J: TRBJ2-1
D: TRBD2

DNA: TGTGCCAGCAGTTACGGCAGGGGGGGTCATGGCTACACCTTC
CDR3: CASSYGRGGHGYTF
size: NA
V: TRBV6-6
J: TRBJ1-2
D: TRBD1

DNA: TGTGCCAGCAGTTCCGGGACTAGCGGGGGCCCTAGCTCCTACGAGCAGTACTTC
CDR3: CASSSGTSGGPSSYEQYF
size: NA
V: TRBV5-4
J: TRBJ2-7
D: TRBD2

DNA: TGTGCCAGCAGAAGGGACCCCTCGGATACGCAGTATTTT
CDR3: CASRRDPSDTQYF
size: few
V: TRBV2
J: TRBJ2-3
D: NA

DNA: TGTGCCAGCAGCTTATTGGGGGTAGATACGCAGTATTTT
CDR3: CASSLLGVDTQYF
size: few
V: TRBV7-2
J: TRBJ2-3
D: NA

DNA: TGCAGTGCTAGAGATCACACAGGGGGTAGTGAAAAACTGTTTTTT
CDR3: CSARDHTGGSEKLFF
size: few
V: TRBV20-1
J: TRBJ1-4
D: TRBD1

DNA: TGTGCCAGCAGCGGCCTGGGGTGGAATCAGCCCCAGCATTTT
CDR3: CASSGLGWNQPQHF
size: few
V: TRBV9
J: TRBJ1-5
D: NA

DNA: TGTGCCAGTAGGCGAGCGGGGGCGGACACTGAAGCTTTCTTT
CDR3: CASRRAGADTEAFF
size: NA
V: TRBV19
J: TRBJ1-1
D: NA

DNA: TGTGCCAGCAGTGAAATCGTGACCCAGTACTTC
CDR3: CASSEIVTQYF
size: NA
V: TRBV25-1
J: TRBJ2-5
D: NA

DNA: TGTGCCAGCAGCCCCACCGGGACAGGGTTTAACGAGCAGTACTTC
CDR3: CASSPTGTGFNEQYF
size: few
V: TRBV13
J: TRBJ2-7
D: TRBD1

DNA: TGCAGTGCTAGACAGGGTCCTCAAGCTTTCTTT
CDR3: CSARQGPQAFF
size: NA
V: TRBV20-1
J: TRBJ1-1
D: NA

DNA: TGCGCCAGCAGCCAAGATGCCCCAGGGAATCAGCCCCAGCATTTT
CDR3: CASSQDAPGNQPQHF
size: NA
V: TRBV4-3
J: TRBJ1-5
D: NA

DNA: TGTGCCAGCAGCCAGGCGGGGTCAGATACGCAGTATTTT
CDR3: CASSQAGSDTQYF
size: few
V: TRBV14
J: TRBJ2-3
D: NA

DNA: TGTGCCAGCAGCTTGATTGGGAAGCTGAACACTGAAGCTTTCTTT
CDR3: CASSLIGKLNTEAFF
size: few
V: TRBV5-6
J: TRBJ1-1
D: NA

DNA: TGTGCCAGCAGCCAGGGGTTCGACACAGATACGCAGTATTTT
CDR3: CASSQGFDTDTQYF
size: NA
V: TRBV14
J: TRBJ2-3
D: NA